Each of the 21 T cell receptor beta chains below was sequenced from the same sample in a study of T cell responses to AZD1222 COVID-19 vaccine. Using immunoSEQ multiplex PCR, the repertoire was profiled, and TCRdb retains in-frame clones only, with some absent. The sample carries around 140,000 clones, 90% recorded once. The material sequenced was peripheral blood, taken on day 0 of AZD1222 vaccination. Receptor source: an adult in good health.

The chain is built from TRBV3-1 (or the pseudogene TRBV3-2) and TRBJ2-7, with D unclear. Germline CDR1 and CDR2: LGHDT and YNNKEL (reference sequence). V was shortened by 0 bases and J by 5 bases, with 8 bases between the two germline ends. The CDR3 loop spans 13 amino acids. The CDR3 here is CASSQDLYHEQYF. CDR3 coding DNA: TGTGCCAGCAGCCAAGACCTATATCACGAGCAGTACTTC.

The chain joins TRBV18 to TRBJ2-7; no firm D call. Germline V gene data show CDR1 as KGHSH and CDR2 as LQKENI. V was clipped by 0 bases and J by 0 bases, with 6 bases between them. The CDR3 has 14 residues. The CDR3 spells CASSPPYLSYEQYF. CDR3 sequence (DNA): TGTGCCAGCTCACCACCCTACCTCTCCTACGAGCAGTACTTC.

The chain is built from TRBV9 and TRBJ1-5; D might be TRBD1 (6 bases). This CDR3 is 13 amino acids long. Germline CDR1 is SGDLS and CDR2 is YYNGEE. V lost 3 bases and J lost 4, with 8 bases in between. CDR3 protein: CASSAQGNQPQHF. In nucleotides, the CDR3 is TGTGCCAGCAGCGCCCAGGGGAATCAGCCCCAGCATTTT.

V gene TRBV5-1 combines with J gene TRBJ2-3, with 10 bases matching TRBD2. V gave up 4 bases and J gave up 1 base; unmatched junction bases: 3. The CDR3 loop spans 15 amino acids. CDR1 and CDR2 (germline): SGHRS, YFSETQ. CDR3 sequence: CASSIAGGGTDTQYF. CDR3 in DNA: TGCGCCAGCAGCATAGCGGGGGGAGGCACAGATACGCAGTATTTT. Full variable domain (remainder filled in from reference TRBV5-1 and TRBJ2-3): KAGVTQTPRYLIKTRGQQVTLSCSPISGHRSVSWYQQTPGQGLQFLFEYFSETQRNKGNFPGRFSGRQFSNSRSEMNVSTLELGDSALYLCASSIAGGGTDTQYFGPGTRLTVL.

The rearrangement joins TRBV6-2 or TRBV6-3 to TRBJ1-2; D ambiguous. V was shortened by 6 bases and J by 5 bases, with 19 bases between the two germline ends. The CDR3 consists of 15 residues. Germline assignment: CDR1 MNHEY and CDR2 SVGEGT. CDR3 region: CASSRASLTSYGYTF. The CDR3 nucleotides are TGTGCCAGCAGCCGAGCCAGCCTTACAAGTTATGGCTACACCTTC.

The chain joins TRBV13 to TRBJ1-2; D call uncertain. V lost 0 bases to trimming and J lost 5 bases, with 13 bases between them. Per germline, CDR1 PRHDT and CDR2 FYEKMQ (reference sequence). The CDR3 spans 15 residues. This CDR3 is CASSLGLGMPYGYTF. In DNA form, the CDR3 reads TGTGCCAGCAGCTTAGGCTTGGGGATGCCTTATGGCTACACCTTC.

The CDR3 spells CASSPNIGGPGGTQYF. The CDR3 coding sequence is TGTGCCAGCAGCCCGAACATAGGAGGACCCGGCGGTACGCAGTATTTT. The rearrangement links TRBV7-2 to TRBJ2-3, with D perhaps TRBD2 (5 bases). The germline CDR1 and CDR2 sequences are SGHTA and FQGNSA. The V and J ends lost 5 bases and 8 bases respectively, with 23 bases between them. The CDR3 has 16 amino acids.

The chain employs TRBV28 and TRBJ1-3; the D gene is possibly TRBD1 (5 bases). This CDR3 has 15 amino acids. Germline V CDR1 and CDR2: MDHEN, SYDVKM. V lost 6 bases, J lost 0 bases, and 12 bases lay in between. CDR3 amino acids: CASRFGGSSGNTIYF. CDR3 bases: TGTGCCAGCAGGTTCGGGGGGAGCTCTGGAAACACCATATATTTT.

The chain uses TRBV5-6 and TRBJ2-7; TRBD2 might be the D (6 bases). The CDR3 contains 14 residues. Trimming took off 6 bases at V and 4 bases at J, with 17 bases between the two ends. Germline assignment: CDR1 SGHDT and CDR2 YYEEEE. The CDR3, as DNA: TGTGCCAGCAAGCGGGCTATGGGGTCGTACGAGCAGTACTTC. Amino acids: CASKRAMGSYEQYF.

The CDR3 DNA is TGTGCCAGCAGTTTAGAGGGGACTGAAGCTTTCTTT. Its protein is CASSLEGTEAFF. This chain uses TRBV28 with TRBJ1-1; TRBD1 is a possible D gene (5 bases). V was trimmed by 2 bases and J by 5 bases, leaving 6 bases between them. The germline V gene encodes CDR1 MDHEN and CDR2 SYDVKM. The CDR3 loop spans 12 amino acids.

The rearrangement joins TRBV11-1 to TRBJ2-5; 7 bases are a match to TRBD2. The CDR3 spans 16 residues. The junction had 13 bases not matched to a gene; V was cut back by 1 base and J by 8 bases. The germline V gene has CDR1 SGHAT and CDR2 FQDESV (reference sequence). The CDR3 sequence: CASSLDPDLRGKTQYF. CDR3 sequence (DNA): TGTGCCAGCAGCTTAGATCCGGACCTGCGGGGGAAAACCCAGTACTTC.

The chain couples TRBV4-2 to TRBJ1-3; perhaps TRBD1 as D (6 bases). V was pared by 0 bases and J by 5 bases, with 17 bases between. Germline assignment: CDR1 LGHNA and CDR2 YNFKEQ. CDR3 size: 17 residues. CDR3 bases: TGTGCCAGCAGCCAAGATGGGCACGTAGGACAGCGAAACACCATATATTTT. Translated, it gives CASSQDGHVGQRNTIYF.

The chain uses TRBV5-1 and TRBJ2-3; possible D gene TRBD2, 6 bases. CDR1 and CDR2 from the germline V gene are SGHRS and YFSETQ. The CDR3 contains 13 residues. V was clipped by 2 bases and J by 2 bases, with 6 bases between them. This CDR3 is CASSLLATDTQYF. DNA of the CDR3: TGCGCCAGCAGCTTACTAGCCACAGATACGCAGTATTTT.

The rearrangement joins TRBV28 to TRBJ2-5; weak D call: TRBD1 (7 bases). The CDR3 covers 13 residues. Germline V gene sequence: CDR1 MDHEN, CDR2 SYDVKM. Between the trimmed V and J ends, which lost 9 bases and 5 bases, there was a span of 16 bases. The CDR3 loop is CASFRDSGETQYF. CDR3 coding DNA: TGTGCCAGTTTTAGGGACAGCGGGGAGACCCAGTACTTC.

This clone showed up just once. The chain employs TRBV7-2 and TRBJ2-2, with TRBD1 matching over 11 bases. The J segment lost 0 bases and the V segment lost 6 bases, leaving 3 bases of the junction unmatched. The CDR3 is made up of 16 amino acids. CDR1 is SGHTA and CDR2 is FQGNSA in the germline V gene. CDR3 sequence: CASRDRGRANTGELFF. In DNA form, the CDR3 reads TGTGCCAGCAGGGACAGGGGGCGGGCGAACACCGGGGAGCTGTTTTTT.

This chain joins TRBV30 and TRBJ2-1; TRBD2 matches at 7 bases. CDR3 length equals 12 residues. Germline CDR1 and CDR2: GTSNPN and SVGIG (reference sequence). V lost 0 bases to trimming and J lost 7 bases; unmatched junction nucleotides: 0. CDR3 DNA sequence: TGTGCCTGGAGTGTAGCGGGGAATGAGCAGTTCTTC. Translation gives CAWSVAGNEQFF.

This chain connects TRBV2 to TRBJ1-4; 8 bases line up with TRBD1. This CDR3 is built from 14 residues. Losses at the gene ends were 2 bases for V and 10 bases for J; bases not matched to a gene: 6. Germline V gene lookup returns CDR1 SNHLY and CDR2 FYNNEI. DNA of the CDR3: TGTGCCAGCAGTGAACCCTCGGGACAGGTAAAACTGTTTTTT. Its protein product is CASSEPSGQVKLFF.

This rearrangement joins TRBV24-1 to TRBJ2-2, with D tentatively TRBD1 or TRBD2 (6 bases each). Looked up from germline, CDR1 is KGHDR and CDR2 is SFDVKD. V was shortened by 9 bases and J by 6 bases, with 16 bases between the two germline ends. CDR3 length: 14 residues. CDR3 nucleotide sequence: TGTGCCACCCGGGGGCAGGGAAGGGCCGGGGAGCTGTTTTTT. This codes for CATRGQGRAGELFF.

CDR3 loop: CAIRPGAGELFF. The CDR3 DNA follows: TGTGCCATCAGGCCCGGGGCCGGGGAGCTGTTTTTT. V gene TRBV10-3 combines with J gene TRBJ2-2; D possibly corresponds to TRBD2 (5 bases). V shed 6 bases and J shed 6 bases, with 8 bases lying between them. Germline assignment: CDR1 ENHRY and CDR2 SYGVKD. This CDR3 spans 12 amino acids.

V gene TRBV11-3 combines with J gene TRBJ2-2; D is undetermined. Trimming pared 7 bases from V and 0 bases from J, leaving 9 bases between. There are 14 residues in the CDR3. Germline V gives CDR1 SGHNT, CDR2 YENEEA. The CDR3 loop reads CASTKGPNTGELFF. CDR3 nucleotide sequence: TGTGCCAGCACGAAGGGCCCGAACACCGGGGAGCTGTTTTTT.

The gene calls are TRBV11-2 and TRBJ2-5, with 11 positions matching TRBD2. The V gene's germline CDR1 is SGHAT and CDR2 FQNNGV. Trimming removed 0 bases from V and 4 bases from J; junction bases left unmatched: 10. This CDR3 is built from 18 residues. CDR3 residues: CASSLDRRLAGGGETQYF. CDR3 in DNA: TGTGCCAGCAGCTTAGATCGGCGGCTAGCGGGGGGTGGAGAGACCCAGTACTTC. Variable domain in full (rest from reference TRBV11-2 and TRBJ2-5): EAGVAQSPRYKIIEKRQSVAFWCNPISGHATLYWYQQILGQGPKLLIQFQNNGVVDDSQLPKDRFSAERLKGVDSTLKIQPAKLEDSAVYLCASSLDRRLAGGGETQYFGPGTRLLVL.